This entry describes one T cell receptor (beta chain). Amplification used 60 Vbeta primers and 13 Jbeta primers. The assay was immunoSEQ multiplex PCR, and TCRdb's table has in-frame clones only and misses some. Counted here are over 110,000 clones, under 90% occurring once; the ten biggest clones make up over 2.5%. The data were taken from a study of cytomegalovirus exposure and HLA in healthy donors. The germline V gene encodes CDR1 SEHNR and CDR2 FQNEAQ (reference sequence). J gave up 10 bases and V 5 bases, and 7 bases lay outside the gene matches. This CDR3 is built from 12 residues. The clonotype was recovered from a male donor in good health and CMV-seronegative. Sequencing was performed on PBMCs. This rearrangement joins TRBV7-9 to TRBJ1-1, with 7 bases fitting TRBD1. Written as DNA, the CDR3 is TGTGCCAGCAGCACTGGACAGGTTGGAGCTTTCTTT. Residues: CASSTGQVGAFF.